These T cell receptor beta chains were read from a single sample in a study of T cell changes during pregnancy in multiple sclerosis. Sequenced by immunoSEQ multiplex PCR; TCRdb stores in-frame clones only, minus some. The sample comprises tens of thousands of clones, roughly 84% of which are singletons, and roughly 8.4% rests with the top ten. The input for sequencing was CD8+ T cells from peripheral blood mononuclear cells, taken after pregnancy. These receptor sequences come from a female donor with multiple sclerosis, enrolled in a pregnancy study. The CDR3 runs from the conserved cysteine through the conserved F or W. Fields, in order: D gene, clone size, V gene, CDR3 protein. D genes are given only for firm matches. Size is stated for part of the rows, as once, few or many counts, or as a class when the clone is expanded.

TRBD2 | - | TRBV7-2 | CASSEMGGGSFNETQYF
- | - | TRBV4-2 | CASSQDLEARGEHGYTF
- | once | TRBV6-1 | CASRVGGIINEQYF
- | - | TRBV4-3 | CASSQESGEPYNEQFF
TRBD1 | once | TRBV9 | CASSILDRVGEQFF
- | - | TRBV27 | CASSPSSGESSYEQYF
- | medium-sized | TRBV4-1 | CASSLYPQFGRSTEAFF
- | once | TRBV5-6 | CASSLEPGFVMQAFF
- | - | TRBV2 | CASSEGRALRREQYF
- | - | TRBV7-9 | CASSLELNEQFF
- | - | TRBV6-5 | CASSYSGDGANVLTF
- | - | TRBV28 | CASSLPGDAELFF
- | - | TRBV4-3 | CASSKESTGAPYNEQFF
- | - | TRBV7-9 | CASSLFGRSPDTEAFF
- | - | TRBV5-4 | CASSLVLLDIDYTF
TRBD1 | - | TRBV11-2 | CASSLGQGSSYEQYF
- | once | TRBV19 | CASSPGGNQPQHF
TRBD1 | once | TRBV6-5 | CASSYEGAYGYTF
TRBD2 | - | TRBV7-6 | CASSLEASGSGTDTQYF
TRBD1 | - | TRBV6-5 | CASREGQGTHYEQYF
TRBD1 | - | TRBV5-4 | CASSLVGGLSGNTIYF
- | - | TRBV19 | CASSWGSASYEQYF